These T cell receptor beta chains were read from a single sample in a study of CD8+CD57+ T cells in acquired aplastic anemia. MiXCR, applied by TCRdb to the reads, yields one record per CDR3 protein. The sample lists roughly 200,000 distinct CDR3 sequences, roughly 60% occurring once. The sequenced material came from sorted CD4+, CD8+, or CD8+CD57+ T cells (not recorded which) from PBMCs. The receptor set was obtained from a human donor with aplastic anemia. Both conserved end residues are trimmed from each CDR3. Size is stated for part of the rows, as once, few or many counts, or as a class when the clone is expanded.

few,11,TRBV20-1,SASGISNSPLH
.,12,TRBV10-3,AIRGREANYGYT
.,15,TRBV7-8,ASSFAPGPSTAYEQY
many,11,TRBV7-9,ASSEPKNTEAF
.,12,TRBV7-8,ASTQWAESYEQY
.,12,TRBV29-1,SVEPGGRADTQY
.,10,TRBV9,ASSFTGNEQY
.,14,TRBV19,ASSIPVVSARYGYT
.,14,TRBV2,ASSKTGTSGGYEQY
.,14,TRBV24-1,ATSDEGWPNPGELF
few,16,TRBV7-6,ASSDHPSSISGKETQY
many,10,TRBV2,ASNGPDTEAF
.,10,TRBV5-1,ASSYRDDEQY
.,12,TRBV24-1,ATSGGGTNTEAF
.,13,TRBV9,ASSALAGARNEQF
.,10,TRBV5-1,ASSFDGGSQY
.,13,TRBV5-1,ASSSLAGGRNEQL
few,11,TRBV7-9,ASSQDGKREQY
.,12,TRBV24-1,ATSVPDDYNEQF
.,15,TRBV10-3,AISESSAGAPNTEAF
few,14,TRBV3-1,ASSLRTARRGYEQY
.,14,TRBV24-1,ATSDLTGAVNTEAF
.,9,TRBV20-1,SADLGSEQY
.,10,TRBV7-3,ASSLNPGPQF
.,9,TRBV12-5,ASAFLGVGE
few,12,TRBV27,ASSLLRGHGELF
few,11,TRBV7-9,ASSWTDLYEQY
.,11,TRBV20-1,SARRGMNTEAF
many,12,TRBV4-1,ASSQRAQGYEQY
.,13,TRBV19,ASSTDRGRLVEQY
.,12,TRBV20-1,SFIPTLMGYGYT
.,12,TRBV7-9,ASSLGGAGNTIY
.,11,TRBV20-1,SASASGYNEQF
.,12,TRBV29-1,SVDGTSGIYEQY
.,12,TRBV15,ATSPRTGSNEQF
.,13,TRBV11-2,ASSLRGSGSYEQY
few,12,TRBV7-3,ASSVQGAGSPLH
many,13,TRBV4-2,ASSAVGSSYNEQF
.,16,TRBV20-1,SRRTHSGRGSQRETQY
.,8,TRBV29-1,SEGPYEQY
once,13,TRBV9,ASSPDEQGDEKLF
many,13,TRBV2,ASSERTTNTGELF
.,10,TRBV2,ASIGDGNEQF
.,11,TRBV20-1,SARGGGWDGYT
few,12,TRBV7-2,ASTSTAGNQPQH
few,9,TRBV7-9,ASRRSGEAF
.,12,TRBV20-1,SAWSGGARDEQF
.,13,TRBV5-5,ASSLGQVGAYEQY
.,15,TRBV2,ASSDPGGTGGTYEKY
few,17,TRBV25-1,ASSPLNPSGRSEAGELF
.,11,TRBV20-1,SAREGGNYGYT
few,12,TRBV15,ATSRAQKSYEQY
.,13,TRBV9,ASSARGYMGRRQY
many,11,TRBV6-6,ASRLTGGSPLH
.,13,TRBV7-2,ASSLVVGAADTQY
once,11,TRBV20-1,SALQPGSYEQY
many,14,TRBV5-1,ASSLGRSSYTGELF
few,12,TRBV15,ATSEGQGNTEAF